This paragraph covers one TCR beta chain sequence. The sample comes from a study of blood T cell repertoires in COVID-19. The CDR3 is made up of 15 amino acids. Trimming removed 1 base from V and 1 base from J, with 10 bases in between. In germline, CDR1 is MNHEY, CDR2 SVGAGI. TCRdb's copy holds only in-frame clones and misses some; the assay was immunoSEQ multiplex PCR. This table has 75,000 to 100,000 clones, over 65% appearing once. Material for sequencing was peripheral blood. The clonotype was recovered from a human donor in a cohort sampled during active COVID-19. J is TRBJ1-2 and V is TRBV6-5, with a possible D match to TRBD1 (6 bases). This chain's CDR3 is CASSYLTGLNYGYTF. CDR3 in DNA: TGTGCCAGCAGTTACTTGACAGGACTTAACTATGGCTACACCTTC.